The 24 T cell receptor beta chains in this list originate from one sample, sequenced in a study of neoadjuvant anti-PD-1 for oral cavity cancer. The assay was immunoSEQ multiplex PCR, and TCRdb's table has in-frame clones only and misses some. The sample has about 14,000 clones; 60% to 70% are singletons. The source material was PBMCs, sampled before nivolumab (anti-PD-1) treatment. The receptors originated from a person between 35 and 79 years old with oral cavity squamous cell carcinoma.

The rearrangement uses TRBV5-1 and TRBJ2-7, with 8 bases fitting TRBD2. From germline, CDR1 is SGHRS and CDR2 YFSETQ. The CDR3 contains 13 residues. V dropped 4 bases and J dropped 4; count of bases not matched to a gene: 4. Here the CDR3 reads CASSPSGGYEQYF. CDR3 bases: TGCGCCAGCAGCCCAAGCGGGGGATACGAGCAGTACTTC.

Only a few counts were recorded for this clone. The genes are TRBV19 and TRBJ1-5, with TRBD1 as a possible D gene (5 bases). Looked up from germline, CDR1 is LNHDA and CDR2 is SQIVND (reference sequence). Trimming took 7 bases from V and 0 from J, leaving 13 bases between them. The CDR3 spans 15 residues. The CDR3 DNA reads TGTGCCAGTACTAATCTGACAGTTAGCAATCAGCCCCAGCATTTT. Encoded protein: CASTNLTVSNQPQHF.

The V gene is TRBV7-2, the J gene TRBJ1-2; TRBD1 might be the D (5 bases). Germline V gene lookup returns CDR1 SGHTA and CDR2 FQGNSA. The CDR3 loop spans 16 amino acids. Trimming removed 4 bases from V and 9 bases from J, with 24 bases in between. CDR3 in DNA: TGTGCCAGCAGCTCAGGGTCAGTGGTAGGGAAGAATAGCTACACCTTC. Translated, it gives CASSSGSVVGKNSYTF.

The J gene is TRBJ2-7, the V gene TRBV5-4; D may be TRBD2 (6 bases). V gave up 0 bases and J gave up 3 bases, with 10 bases separating them. Germline V gene data show CDR1 as SGHNT and CDR2 as YYREEE (reference sequence). The CDR3 runs 14 residues. The CDR3 DNA sequence: TGTGCCAGCAGCTTGGGAGGGGACTTCTACGAGCAGTACTTC. Translated: CASSLGGDFYEQYF.

This clone was detected only a few times. V and J are TRBV30 and TRBJ1-1; D remains unclear. V lost 0 bases, J lost 0 bases, and 14 bases lay in between. This CDR3 region has 16 residues. CDR1 is GTSNPN, CDR2 SVGIG, per germline (reference sequence). The CDR3 reads CAWSVQSVLMNTEAFF. The CDR3 DNA follows: TGTGCCTGGAGTGTACAAAGTGTTTTGATGAACACTGAAGCTTTCTTT.

The chain joins TRBV6-1 to TRBJ1-4; D is undetermined. CDR1 is MNHNS and CDR2 is SASEGT in the germline V gene. The CDR3 is 13 residues long. Trimming left V 7 bases short and J 4 bases short, with 10 bases between. CDR3 DNA: TGTGCCAGCATGGGCAGCCATAATGAAAAACTGTTTTTT. This gives the protein CASMGSHNEKLFF.

The chain has TRBV28 and TRBJ1-5; D gene ambiguous. V gave up 3 bases and J gave up 6 bases, with 9 bases separating them. Germline loops: CDR1 MDHEN, CDR2 SYDVKM. The length of the CDR3 is 13 residues. The CDR3 region is CASSFDFIQPQHF. In DNA, the CDR3 is TGTGCCAGCAGTTTCGACTTCATTCAGCCCCAGCATTTT. Full variable domain (rest looked up from reference TRBV28 and TRBJ1-5): DVKVTQSSRYLVKRTGEKVFLECVQDMDHENMFWYRQDPGLGLRLIYFSYDVKMKEKGDIPEGYSVSREKKERFSLILESASTNQTSMYLCASSFDFIQPQHFGDGTRLSIL.

The genes are TRBV5-4 and TRBJ2-4, with D unresolved. The CDR3 has 13 amino acids. Germline lookup yields CDR1 SGHNT and CDR2 YYREEE (reference sequence). Trimming removed 0 bases at V and 13 bases at J, with 14 bases between. CDR3 in DNA: TGTGCCAGCAGCTTGGCCCTCTCTAGATTACAGTACTTC. Encoded protein: CASSLALSRLQYF.

In nucleotides, the CDR3 is TGTGCCAGCAGCTCGGACTACGAGCAGTACTTC. Translation gives CASSSDYEQYF. The rearrangement joins TRBV11-2 to TRBJ2-7; no reliable D call. Trimming shortened V by 4 bases and J by 3 bases, and 4 bases separated the two germline ends. The CDR3 runs 11 residues. Germline CDR1 is SGHAT and CDR2 is FQNNGV.

V and J are TRBV9 and TRBJ2-1, with 8 bases matching TRBD2. V gave up 4 bases and J gave up 8 bases; unmatched junction bases: 8. The V gene's germline CDR1 is SGDLS and CDR2 YYNGEE. CDR3 length: 14 amino acids. CDR3 in amino acids: CASSISGKLDEQFF. The CDR3 nucleotides read TGTGCCAGCAGCATTAGCGGGAAGTTGGATGAGCAGTTCTTC.

This clone was seen more than once but under ten times. This chain joins TRBV28 and TRBJ1-2, with TRBD1 as a possible D gene (5 bases). CDR1 and CDR2 (germline): MDHEN, SYDVKM. The CDR3 loop spans 12 amino acids. V lost 7 bases to trimming and J lost 3 bases, with 9 bases between them. CDR3 DNA: TGTGCCAGCACTGTAGGGGACTATGGCTACACCTTC. This gives the protein CASTVGDYGYTF.

V is TRBV6-6 and J is TRBJ2-7; a weak D match, TRBD1 (5 bases). The germline V gene has CDR1 MNHNY and CDR2 SVGAGI (reference sequence). The ends were cut back, 8 bases at V and 3 bases at J, with 17 bases in the middle. This CDR3 contains 14 residues. The CDR3 region is CASSRKGRGYEQYF. CDR3 DNA: TGTGCCAGCTCCCGGAAGGGAAGGGGCTACGAGCAGTACTTC.

This clone was detected only once. The rearrangement links TRBV5-5 to TRBJ1-3; D possibly corresponds to TRBD1 (6 bases). The CDR3 extends over 17 amino acids. The germline gives CDR1 SGHKS, CDR2 YYEKEE (reference sequence). Trimming cost V 0 bases and J 1 base, with 14 bases left between them. CDR3 DNA sequence: TGTGCCAGCAGCTTGGATTGGGGGCTTAGGTCTGGAAACACCATATATTTT. Amino acid sequence: CASSLDWGLRSGNTIYF.

The chain uses TRBV19 and TRBJ1-1; TRBD1 agrees at 8 bases. This CDR3 has 14 residues. The V and J ends lost 7 bases and 6 bases, in that order; junction bases with no gene match: 10. The germline V gene has CDR1 LNHDA and CDR2 SQIVND (reference sequence). CDR3 region: CASTSDRASAEAFF. CDR3 nucleotides: TGTGCCAGTACCTCGGACAGGGCAAGCGCTGAAGCTTTCTTT.

This chain uses TRBV5-8 with TRBJ2-7, with 9 bases matching TRBD1. CDR1 is SGHTS, CDR2 YDEGEE, per germline. Trimming at V came to 0 bases and at J to 6 bases, leaving 4 bases not matched to a gene. CDR3 length: 14 amino acids. DNA of the CDR3: TGTGCCAGCAGCTTGGACAGGGGGCGCTTCGAGCAGTACTTC. Protein: CASSLDRGRFEQYF.

This clone was seen only once. The genes are TRBV6-6 and TRBJ2-7; D possibly corresponds to TRBD1 (8 bases). This CDR3 has 15 amino acids. Germline V CDR1 and CDR2: MNHNY, SVGAGI (reference sequence). Between the trimmed V and J ends, which lost 2 bases and 4 bases, there was a span of 15 bases. This chain's CDR3 is CASSYNRGGGYEQYF. In DNA form, the CDR3 reads TGTGCCAGCAGTTACAACAGGGGGGGAGGGTACGAGCAGTACTTC.

This chain links TRBV5-5 with TRBJ1-2; D remains ambiguous. The germline gives CDR1 SGHKS, CDR2 YYEKEE (reference sequence). This CDR3 has 15 amino acids. Trimming took off 4 bases at V and 8 bases at J, with 21 bases between the two ends. The CDR3, as DNA: TGTGCCAGCAGCCCTGGTAGAGGGCGGGCAGAAGGCTACACCTTC. As protein: CASSPGRGRAEGYTF.

The rearrangement links TRBV29-1 to TRBJ2-5; D gene unclear. The CDR3 spans 12 residues. V lost 0 bases, J lost 4 bases, and 6 bases lay in between. Germline-derived CDR1 and CDR2 are SQVTM and ANQGSEA. This chain's CDR3 is CSVEEAIETQYF. The CDR3 DNA reads TGCAGCGTTGAAGAGGCTATAGAGACCCAGTACTTC.

The genes are TRBV5-1 and TRBJ2-1; D gene uncertain. There are 15 residues in the CDR3. Germline values: CDR1 SGHRS, CDR2 YFSETQ. Trimming pared 0 bases from V and 8 bases from J, leaving 15 bases between. DNA for the CDR3: TGCGCCAGCAGCTTGGCCGAGTCCTTAGGCGATGAGCAGTTCTTC. Translation gives CASSLAESLGDEQFF.

This clone came up a few times. This rearrangement joins TRBV27 to TRBJ1-1; 9 nucleotides agree with TRBD1. The germline CDR1 and CDR2 sequences are MNHEY and SMNVEV (reference sequence). This CDR3 has 14 residues. V lost 5 bases and J lost 4; bases outside the gene matches: 5. The DNA for the CDR3 is TGTGCCAGCAGTCAGAGACAGGGGGTCACTGAAGCTTTCTTT. It translates to CASSQRQGVTEAFF.

The V and J genes are TRBV25-1 and TRBJ2-1; TRBD1 might be the D (5 bases). Between the trimmed V and J ends, which lost 11 bases and 5 bases, there was a span of 19 bases. CDR1 is MGHDK, CDR2 SYGVNS, per germline. The CDR3 is made up of 14 amino acids. The CDR3 coding sequence is TGTGCCTCCCAAGGAAAAGGGGAAAACAATGAGCAGTTCTTC. It encodes CASQGKGENNEQFF.

The chain has TRBV4-1 and TRBJ2-1; 11 bases line up with TRBD2. CDR1 and CDR2 from the germline V gene are MGHRA and YSYEKL. V lost 0 bases, J lost 8 bases, and 6 bases stayed unmatched. CDR3 size: 16 residues. CDR3 bases: TGCGCCAGCAGCCAAGATGAAACTAGCGGGAGCGATGAGCAGTTCTTC. Encoded protein: CASSQDETSGSDEQFF.

V is TRBV19 and J is TRBJ2-1, with TRBD1 as a possible D gene (5 bases). The CDR3 has 15 residues. V lost 4 bases and J 2 bases, leaving 12 bases between the germline ends. Germline V CDR1 and CDR2: LNHDA, SQIVND (reference sequence). DNA for the CDR3: TGTGCCAGTAGTAAGAGTGACAGACCCTACAATGAGCAGTTCTTC. This sequence encodes CASSKSDRPYNEQFF.

V usage is TRBV6-1 and J usage is TRBJ1-6; D uncertain. CDR3 length equals 17 residues. Trimming removed 0 bases at V and 0 bases at J, with 9 bases between. Germline V lookup: CDR1 MNHNS, CDR2 SASEGT. Here the CDR3 reads CASSEAQIGSYNSPLHF. The CDR3 nucleotides are TGTGCCAGCAGTGAAGCGCAAATAGGCTCCTATAATTCACCCCTCCACTTT.